Listed below are T cell receptor beta chains from one sample, sequenced in a study of STAT3 mutations in large granular lymphocyte leukemia. Sequencing was performed with immunoSEQ multiplex PCR; in TCRdb, only in-frame clones are kept and a portion is missing. This table has around 12,000 clones, over 70% appearing once. Sequencing was carried out using peripheral blood mononuclear cells. All receptors derive from a man between 60 and 75 years old with T-cell large granular lymphocyte leukemia. Some clones in this sample may be carry-over from other donors' samples. CDR3s include the opening cysteine and the closing phenylalanine or tryptophan. A D gene is named only where the DNA matches it firmly. Rows give clone size only sometimes, using once, few, many, or a class for an expanded clone.

J gene: TRBJ2-1; V gene: TRBV6-4; clone size: -; D gene: TRBD2; CDR3 protein: CASSLLAGGYNEQFF; CDR3 DNA: TGTGCCAGCAGTTTGCTAGCGGGAGGGTACAATGAGCAGTTCTTC
J gene: TRBJ1-1; V gene: TRBV28; clone size: -; D gene: -; CDR3 protein: CASSLVRVIGMNTEAFF; CDR3 DNA: TGTGCCAGCAGTTTGGTCAGGGTTATCGGTATGAACACTGAAGCTTTCTTT
J gene: TRBJ2-7; V gene: TRBV4-2; clone size: -; D gene: TRBD2; CDR3 protein: CASSSLREGLGEQYF; CDR3 DNA: TGTGCCAGCAGCTCGTTGCGGGAGGGCCTGGGAGAGCAGTACTTC
J gene: TRBJ2-7; V gene: TRBV20-1; clone size: -; D gene: TRBD2; CDR3 protein: CSATSGSKQYF; CDR3 DNA: TGCAGTGCCACTAGCGGGAGTAAGCAGTACTTC
J gene: TRBJ2-7; V gene: TRBV30; clone size: -; D gene: TRBD2; CDR3 protein: CAWSGRLERGSYEQYF; CDR3 DNA: TGTGCCTGGAGTGGACGTCTCGAGCGGGGCTCCTACGAGCAGTACTTC
J gene: TRBJ2-5; V gene: TRBV4-2; clone size: -; D gene: TRBD2; CDR3 protein: CASSHARGGSQETQYF; CDR3 DNA: TGTGCCAGCAGCCACGCGCGGGGGGGGAGCCAAGAGACCCAGTACTTC
J gene: TRBJ1-1; V gene: TRBV13; clone size: once; D gene: -; CDR3 protein: CASSSGVGAEAFF; CDR3 DNA: TGTGCCAGCAGCTCAGGTGTGGGGGCGGAAGCTTTCTTT
J gene: TRBJ1-2; V gene: TRBV28; clone size: -; D gene: TRBD1; CDR3 protein: CASSFLSLSRHRGYGYTF; CDR3 DNA: TGTGCCAGCAGCTTCCTCAGCCTCTCCCGACACAGGGGCTATGGCTACACCTTC
J gene: TRBJ2-1; V gene: TRBV27; clone size: -; D gene: TRBD2; CDR3 protein: CASRLGGLAPWDEQFF; CDR3 DNA: TGTGCCAGCCGCTTGGGGGGACTAGCGCCCTGGGATGAGCAGTTCTTC
J gene: TRBJ2-3; V gene: TRBV9; clone size: -; D gene: -; CDR3 protein: CASSVGGADTDTQYF; CDR3 DNA: TGTGCCAGCAGCGTAGGGGGAGCCGACACAGATACGCAGTATTTT
J gene: TRBJ2-5; V gene: TRBV25-1; clone size: -; D gene: -; CDR3 protein: CASSGGNIWAQYF; CDR3 DNA: TGTGCCAGCAGTGGGGGCAATATTTGGGCCCAGTACTTC
J gene: TRBJ1-3; V gene: TRBV7-2; clone size: -; D gene: -; CDR3 protein: CASSHIGNPRNTIYF; CDR3 DNA: TGTGCCAGCAGCCATATCGGGAACCCCCGAAACACCATATATTTT
J gene: TRBJ2-7; V gene: TRBV9; clone size: -; D gene: -; CDR3 protein: CASGSSSYEQYF; CDR3 DNA: TGTGCTTCCGGCAGCAGCTCCTACGAGCAGTACTTC
J gene: TRBJ2-1; V gene: TRBV2; clone size: -; D gene: TRBD2; CDR3 protein: CASSPGVAGRSVF; CDR3 DNA: TGTGCCAGCAGTCCCGGGGTAGCGGGGAGGTCGGTCTTC
J gene: TRBJ1-2; V gene: TRBV9; clone size: -; D gene: -; CDR3 protein: CASSPGAGKQYGYTF; CDR3 DNA: TGTGCCAGCAGCCCAGGGGCAGGTAAACAGTATGGCTACACCTTC
J gene: TRBJ1-2; V gene: TRBV6-6; clone size: few; D gene: TRBD1; CDR3 protein: CASSYTGEGGYTF; CDR3 DNA: TGTGCCAGCAGCTATACAGGGGAGGGGGGCTACACCTTC
J gene: TRBJ2-2; V gene: TRBV25-1; clone size: -; D gene: -; CDR3 protein: CASSVPTAQNTGELFF; CDR3 DNA: TGTGCCAGCAGTGTACCGACCGCACAGAACACCGGGGAGCTGTTTTTT
J gene: TRBJ2-1; V gene: TRBV30; clone size: -; D gene: -; CDR3 protein: CASLPSSYNEQFF; CDR3 DNA: TGTGCCTCCCTTCCGAGCTCCTACAATGAGCAGTTCTTC
J gene: TRBJ2-6; V gene: TRBV5-8; clone size: once; D gene: -; CDR3 protein: CASSLGGGSGANVLTF; CDR3 DNA: TGTGCCAGCAGCCTCGGGGGCGGCTCTGGGGCCAACGTCCTGACTTTC
J gene: TRBJ2-7; V gene: TRBV10-1; clone size: -; D gene: -; CDR3 protein: CASSEAAVDEQYF; CDR3 DNA: TGCGCCAGCAGTGAGGCCGCGGTTGACGAGCAGTACTTC
J gene: TRBJ1-4; V gene: TRBV18; clone size: -; D gene: -; CDR3 protein: CASSLGGASNEKLFF; CDR3 DNA: TGTGCCAGCTCACTGGGGGGCGCATCTAATGAAAAACTGTTTTTT
J gene: TRBJ1-1; V gene: TRBV7-8; clone size: once; D gene: TRBD1; CDR3 protein: CASSFSTGGAAFF; CDR3 DNA: TGTGCCAGCAGCTTTTCGACAGGGGGCGCGGCTTTCTTT
J gene: TRBJ2-7; V gene: TRBV6-6; clone size: -; D gene: -; CDR3 protein: CASSKGGTGSYEQYF; CDR3 DNA: TGTGCCAGCAGCAAGGGGGGGACCGGGAGCTACGAGCAGTACTTC
J gene: TRBJ2-7; V gene: TRBV6-5; clone size: -; D gene: -; CDR3 protein: CASSYQRLSSYEQYF; CDR3 DNA: TGTGCCAGCAGTTACCAGCGCCTGAGCTCCTACGAGCAGTACTTC
J gene: TRBJ2-1; V gene: TRBV19; clone size: -; D gene: -; CDR3 protein: CASSILTTDNEQFF; CDR3 DNA: TGTGCCAGTAGTATACTAACTACCGACAATGAGCAGTTCTTC